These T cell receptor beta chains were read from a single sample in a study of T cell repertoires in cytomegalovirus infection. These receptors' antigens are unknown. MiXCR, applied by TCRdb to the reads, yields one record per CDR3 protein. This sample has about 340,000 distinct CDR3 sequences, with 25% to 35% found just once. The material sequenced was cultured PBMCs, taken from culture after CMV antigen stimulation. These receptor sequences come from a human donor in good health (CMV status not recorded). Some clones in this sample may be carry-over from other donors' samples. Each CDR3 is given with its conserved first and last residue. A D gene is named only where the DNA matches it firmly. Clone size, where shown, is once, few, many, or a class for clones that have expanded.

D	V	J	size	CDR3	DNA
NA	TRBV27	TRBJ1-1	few	CASGDIGNTEAFF	TGTGCCAGCGGGGACATTGGCAACACTGAAGCTTTCTTT
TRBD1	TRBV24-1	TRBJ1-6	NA	CATRIPRQGGNSPLHF	TGTGCCACCAGGATCCCCAGACAGGGTGGAAATTCACCCCTCCACTTT
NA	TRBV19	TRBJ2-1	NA	CASSMGGVYNEQFF	TGTGCCAGTAGTATGGGGGGCGTCTACAATGAGCAGTTCTTC
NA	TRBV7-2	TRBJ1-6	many	CASSPAGRSPLHF	TGTGCCAGCAGCCCCGCAGGGAGGTCACCCCTCCACTTT
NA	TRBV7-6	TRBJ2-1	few	CASSLGGGNFMNEQFF	TGTGCCAGCAGCTTAGGTGGCGGGAACTTTATGAATGAGCAGTTCTTC
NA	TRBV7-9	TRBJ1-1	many	CATSPWHRNTEAFF	TGTGCCACCTCCCCGTGGCACAGGAACACTGAAGCTTTCTTT
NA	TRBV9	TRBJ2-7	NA	CASSPKYGAGEQYF	TGTGCCAGCAGCCCAAAGTACGGGGCGGGCGAGCAGTACTTC
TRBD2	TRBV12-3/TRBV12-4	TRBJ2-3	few	CASTGLASTDTQYF	TGTGCCAGCACTGGACTAGCAAGCACAGATACGCAGTATTTT
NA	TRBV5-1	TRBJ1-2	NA	CASKMETNYGYTF	TGCGCCAGCAAAATGGAAACTAACTATGGCTACACCTTC
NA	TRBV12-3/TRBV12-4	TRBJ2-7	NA	CASGWTDIYEQYF	TGTGCCAGCGGCTGGACTGATATCTACGAGCAGTACTTC
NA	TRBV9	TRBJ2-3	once	CASSYTGPATDTQYF	TGTGCCAGCAGTTACACAGGGCCAGCCACAGATACGCAGTATTTT
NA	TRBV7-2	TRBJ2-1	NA	CASMLGPEQFF	TGTGCCAGCATGCTTGGGCCTGAGCAGTTCTTC
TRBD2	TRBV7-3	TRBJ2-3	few	CASSPSLAGPDTQYF	TGTGCCAGCAGCCCAAGCCTAGCGGGGCCAGATACGCAGTATTTT
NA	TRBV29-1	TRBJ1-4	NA	CSVVREDEKLFF	TGCAGCGTTGTAAGGGAGGATGAAAAACTGTTTTTT
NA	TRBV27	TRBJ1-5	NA	CASSLTVYSNQPQHF	TGTGCCAGCAGTTTAACAGTATATAGCAATCAGCCCCAGCATTTT
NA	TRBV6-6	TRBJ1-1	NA	CASSSTSSGTGLNYGDWNNEAFF	TGTGCCAGCAGTTCTACTTCATCAGGGACCGGCCTCAATTACGGCGACTGGAATAATGAAGCTTTCTTT
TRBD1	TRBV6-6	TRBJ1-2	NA	CASSLTGIDGYTF	TGTGCCAGCAGTCTGACAGGGATCGATGGCTACACCTTC
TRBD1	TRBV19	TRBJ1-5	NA	CASTFDRAQGQPQHF	TGTGCCAGTACCTTCGACAGGGCACAGGGTCAGCCCCAGCATTTT
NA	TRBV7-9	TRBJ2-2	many	CASSAGSTGELFF	TGTGCCAGCAGCGCAGGGAGCACCGGGGAGCTGTTTTTT
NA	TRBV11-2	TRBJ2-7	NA	CASSLASESYEQYF	TGTGCCAGCAGCTTAGCCAGTGAATCCTACGAGCAGTACTTC
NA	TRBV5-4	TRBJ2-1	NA	CASSPDGLEQFF	TGTGCCAGCAGCCCGGACGGGCTAGAGCAGTTCTTC
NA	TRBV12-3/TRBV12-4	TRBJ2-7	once	CASSFIGVEQYF	TGTGCCAGCAGTTTCATCGGGGTCGAGCAGTACTTC
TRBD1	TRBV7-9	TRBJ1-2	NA	CASSLARGFHGYTF	TGTGCCAGCAGCTTAGCCAGGGGGTTTCATGGCTACACCTTC
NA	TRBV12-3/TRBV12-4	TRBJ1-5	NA	CASLLGFERGNQPQHF	TGTGCCAGCCTTCTCGGTTTTGAAAGGGGAAATCAGCCCCAGCATTTT
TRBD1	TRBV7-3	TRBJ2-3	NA	CASSPGGASTDTQYF	TGTGCCAGCAGCCCAGGGGGCGCAAGCACAGATACGCAGTATTTT
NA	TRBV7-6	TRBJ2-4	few	CASSLAAGPLAKNIQYF	TGTGCCAGCAGCTTAGCCGCCGGCCCTCTAGCCAAAAACATTCAGTACTTC
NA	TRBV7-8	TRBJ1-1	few	CASSEQVINTEAFF	TGTGCCAGCAGCGAGCAGGTGATAAACACTGAAGCTTTCTTT
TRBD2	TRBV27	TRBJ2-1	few	CASSLKLAGVNEQFF	TGTGCCAGCAGTTTAAAACTAGCGGGGGTGAATGAGCAGTTCTTC
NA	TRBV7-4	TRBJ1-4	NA	CASSLGREEEKLFF	TGTGCCAGCAGCTTGGGGAGGGAGGAAGAAAAACTGTTTTTT
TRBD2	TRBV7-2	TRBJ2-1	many	CASSLRAGGYNEQFF	TGTGCCAGCAGCTTAAGAGCGGGGGGTTACAATGAGCAGTTCTTC
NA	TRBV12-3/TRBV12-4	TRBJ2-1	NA	CASSSGRESSYNEQFF	TGTGCCAGCAGCTCGGGGCGCGAAAGCTCCTACAATGAGCAGTTCTTC
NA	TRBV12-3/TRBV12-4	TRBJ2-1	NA	CASSFGGPYNEQFF	TGTGCCAGCAGTTTCGGGGGCCCCTACAATGAGCAGTTCTTC
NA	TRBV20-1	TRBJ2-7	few	CSARVDYEQYF	TGCAGTGCTAGAGTTGATTACGAGCAGTACTTC
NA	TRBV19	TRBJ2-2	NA	CASSIDLTRENTGELFF	TGTGCCAGTAGTATAGACTTGACCAGGGAGAACACCGGGGAGCTGTTTTTT
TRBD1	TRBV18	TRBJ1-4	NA	CASSPYRGIREKLFF	TGTGCCAGCTCACCATACAGGGGCATTCGTGAAAAACTGTTTTTT
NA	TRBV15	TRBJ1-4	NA	CATSRTPRSTNEKLFF	TGTGCCACCAGCAGGACTCCCAGATCAACTAATGAAAAACTGTTTTTT
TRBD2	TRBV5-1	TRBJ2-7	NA	CASSLAPRGGVYEQYF	TGCGCCAGCAGCTTGGCCCCGCGTGGGGGGGTTTACGAGCAGTACTTC
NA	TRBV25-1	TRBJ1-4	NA	CASSDPSLRGANEKLFF	TGTGCCAGCAGTGACCCCTCCCTCCGGGGGGCTAATGAAAAACTGTTTTTT
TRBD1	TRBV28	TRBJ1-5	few	CASSSLRDRRNQPQHF	TGTGCCAGCAGTTCTCTTCGGGACAGACGAAATCAGCCCCAGCATTTT
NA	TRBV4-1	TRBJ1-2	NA	CASSQDRQGNYGYTF	TGTGCCAGCAGCCAAGACCGGCAGGGTAACTATGGCTACACCTTC
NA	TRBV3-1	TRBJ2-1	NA	CASSQQNPTGEQFF	TGTGCCAGCAGCCAACAAAACCCTACCGGGGAGCAGTTCTTC
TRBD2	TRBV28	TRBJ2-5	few	CASSTLAGGQETQYF	TGTGCCAGCAGTACCCTAGCGGGAGGTCAAGAGACCCAGTACTTC
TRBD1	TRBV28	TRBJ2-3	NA	CASSSRTGPDTQYF	TGTGCCAGCAGTTCCCGGACAGGGCCAGATACGCAGTATTTT
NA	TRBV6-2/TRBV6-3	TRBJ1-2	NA	CASSYRQRPSNYGYTF	TGTGCCAGCAGTTATCGTCAGAGACCTTCTAACTATGGCTACACCTTC
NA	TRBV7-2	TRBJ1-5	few	CASSFGTGLEPQHF	TGTGCCAGCAGCTTTGGAACGGGGCTTGAGCCCCAGCATTTT
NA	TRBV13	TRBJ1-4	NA	CASRTAATNEKLFF	TGTGCCAGCAGAACGGCCGCGACTAATGAAAAACTGTTTTTT
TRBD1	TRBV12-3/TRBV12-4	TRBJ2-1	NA	CASRTGQSNNEQFF	TGTGCCAGCAGAACGGGACAGTCCAACAATGAGCAGTTCTTC
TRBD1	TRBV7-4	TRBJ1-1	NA	CASGLRTGYTEAFF	TGTGCCAGCGGCTTAAGGACAGGGTACACTGAAGCTTTCTTT
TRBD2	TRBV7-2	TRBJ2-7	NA	CASRLAGDEQYF	TGTGCCAGCAGGCTAGCGGGGGACGAGCAGTACTTC